This TCR beta chain was found in a study of T-cell reconstitution after alpha-beta-depleted transplantation in children. TCRbeta library construction was performed incorporating unique molecular identifiers. Each CDR3 protein is one row after TCRdb ran MiXCR on the PCR reads. The data hold roughly 350,000 distinct CDR3 sequences, with around 15% observed a single time. Details on this clonotype: At one of its ends the junction is not consistent with the germline gene, which may arise from a read error.

The CDR3 is 16 amino acids. Germline V lookup: CDR1 ENHRY, CDR2 SYGVKD. The sample was PBMCs, mostly from graft donor cells, taken 360 days after TCRalphabeta/CD19-depleted stem cell transplant. This clonotype originated in a male patient between 2 and 9 years old who had a stem cell transplant for acute lymphoblastic leukemia, so the T cells may come from the graft donor. The rearrangement uses TRBV10-3 and TRBJ2-7; TRBD2 agrees at 10 bases. In nucleotides, the CDR3 is TGTGCCATCGGTGATCTAGCGGGAGCCGGTACGTACGAGCAGTACTTC. Translating gives CAIGDLAGAGTYEQYF.